This record looks at one T cell receptor (beta chain) sequence and its context. Its target is unknown. The data originate from a study of shared clonotypes between healthy human individuals. Study-wide findings and caveats: With few donors, the genetic and exposure-history diversity represented was limited.

Clones were sequenced by immunoSEQ multiplex PCR, and TCRdb holds only the in-frame ones, with some missing. The data show about 1,800,000 clones, with approximately 95% seen just once and 0.9% to 1.5% held by the top ten. The naive CD8 subset, CD45RO-negative cells positively selected for CCR7, excluded terminally differentiated effector memory CD45RA+ cells. The CDR3 runs 15 residues. Germline V gene sequence: CDR1 MNHEY, CDR2 SMNVEV (reference sequence). After removal of 5 bases from V and 5 bases from J, the junction contained 7 bases not matched to a gene. The TCR comes from a man between 18 and 35 years old in good health. The specimen sequenced was naive CD8+ T cells sorted from blood. The chain joins TRBV27 to TRBJ1-1; TRBD1 agrees at 11 bases. The CDR3 here is CASSPRTGGWTEAFF. In DNA form, the CDR3 reads TGTGCCAGCAGTCCTAGGACAGGGGGCTGGACTGAAGCTTTCTTT.